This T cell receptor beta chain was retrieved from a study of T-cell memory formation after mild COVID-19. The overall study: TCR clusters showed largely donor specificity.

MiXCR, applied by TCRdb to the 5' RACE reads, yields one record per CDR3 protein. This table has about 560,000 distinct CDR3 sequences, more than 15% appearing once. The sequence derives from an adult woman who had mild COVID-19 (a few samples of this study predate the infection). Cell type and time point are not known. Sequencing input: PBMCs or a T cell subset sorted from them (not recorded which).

The CDR3 sequence is CASSYPTSGRSSYEQYF. CDR3 nucleotide sequence: TGTGCCAGCAGTTACCCCACTAGCGGGAGGTCCTCCTACGAGCAGTACTTC. The rearrangement uses TRBV6-2 or TRBV6-3 and TRBJ2-7; 12 bases fit TRBD2. Germline values: CDR1 MNHEY, CDR2 SVGEGT. The CDR3 has 17 amino acids. V was clipped by 2 bases and J by 0 bases; unmatched bases: 5.